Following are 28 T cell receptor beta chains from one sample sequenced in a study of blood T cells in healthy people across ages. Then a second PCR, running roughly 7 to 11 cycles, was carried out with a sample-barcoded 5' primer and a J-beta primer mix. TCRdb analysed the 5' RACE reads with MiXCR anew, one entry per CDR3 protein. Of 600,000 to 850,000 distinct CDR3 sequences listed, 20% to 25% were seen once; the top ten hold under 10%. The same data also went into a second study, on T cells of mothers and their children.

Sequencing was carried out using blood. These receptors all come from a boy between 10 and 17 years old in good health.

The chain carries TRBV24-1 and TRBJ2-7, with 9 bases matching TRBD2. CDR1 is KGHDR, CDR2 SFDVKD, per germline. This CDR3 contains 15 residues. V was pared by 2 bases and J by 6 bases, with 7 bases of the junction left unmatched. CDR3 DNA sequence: TGTGCCACCAGTGATTCGGCTAGCGGGAAGGCCGAGCAGTACTTC. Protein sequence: CATSDSASGKAEQYF.

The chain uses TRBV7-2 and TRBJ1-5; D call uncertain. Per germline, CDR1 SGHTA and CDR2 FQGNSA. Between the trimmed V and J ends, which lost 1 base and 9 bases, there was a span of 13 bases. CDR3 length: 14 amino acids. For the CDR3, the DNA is TGTGCCAGCAGCTTAGAGGCGGGAACGGGGCCCCAGCATTTT. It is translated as CASSLEAGTGPQHF.

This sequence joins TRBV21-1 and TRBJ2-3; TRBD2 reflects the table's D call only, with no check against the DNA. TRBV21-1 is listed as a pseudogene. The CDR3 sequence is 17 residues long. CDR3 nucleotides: TGTGCCAGCAGCAAAATTCAGAGCCCCGGCAGCACAGATACGCAGTATTTT. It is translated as CASSKIQSPGSTDTQYF.

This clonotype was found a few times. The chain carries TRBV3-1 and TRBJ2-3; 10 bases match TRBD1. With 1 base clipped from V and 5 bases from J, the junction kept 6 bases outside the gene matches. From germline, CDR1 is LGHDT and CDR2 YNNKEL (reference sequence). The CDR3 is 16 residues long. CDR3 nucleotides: TGTGCCAGCAGCCAAGGGGGGACAGGGGTTGGAGATACGCAGTATTTT. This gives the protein CASSQGGTGVGDTQYF.

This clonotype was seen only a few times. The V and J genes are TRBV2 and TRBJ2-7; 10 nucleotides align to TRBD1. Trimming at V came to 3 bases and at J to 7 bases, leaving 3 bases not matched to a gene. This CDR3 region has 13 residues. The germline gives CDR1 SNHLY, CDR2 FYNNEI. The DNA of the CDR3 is TGTGCCAGCAGTGAGACAGGGGGCGCGGAGCAGTACTTC. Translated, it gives CASSETGGAEQYF. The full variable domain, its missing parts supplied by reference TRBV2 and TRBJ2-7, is EPEVTQTPSHQVTQMGQEVILRCVPISNHLYFYWYRQILGQKVEFLVSFYNNEISEKSEIFDDQFSVERPDGSNFTLKIRSTKLEDSAMYFCASSETGGAEQYFGPGTRLTVT.

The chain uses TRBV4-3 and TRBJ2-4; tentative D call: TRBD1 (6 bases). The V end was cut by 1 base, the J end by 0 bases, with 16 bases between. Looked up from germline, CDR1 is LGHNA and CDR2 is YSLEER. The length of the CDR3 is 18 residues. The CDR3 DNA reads TGCGCCAGCAGCCAAGTTCCAGGGGAACGTTTAGCCAAAAACATTCAGTACTTC. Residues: CASSQVPGERLAKNIQYF.

The CDR3, as DNA: TGTGCCAGCAGAATACAAAAACTCACTAGCGCCGAGCAGTACTTC. Protein: CASRIQKLTSAEQYF. The rearrangement links TRBV6-5 to TRBJ2-7, with 7 bases matching TRBD2. Germline V gives CDR1 MNHEY, CDR2 SVGAGI. The CDR3 is 15 amino acids. Trimming at V came to 6 bases and at J to 6 bases, leaving 14 bases not matched to a gene.

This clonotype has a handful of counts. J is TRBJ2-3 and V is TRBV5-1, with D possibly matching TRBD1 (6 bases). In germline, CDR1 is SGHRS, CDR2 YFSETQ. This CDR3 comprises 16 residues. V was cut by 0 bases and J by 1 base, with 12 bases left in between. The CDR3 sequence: CASSLADRTGTDTQYF. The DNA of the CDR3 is TGCGCCAGCAGCTTGGCCGACAGGACGGGCACAGATACGCAGTATTTT.

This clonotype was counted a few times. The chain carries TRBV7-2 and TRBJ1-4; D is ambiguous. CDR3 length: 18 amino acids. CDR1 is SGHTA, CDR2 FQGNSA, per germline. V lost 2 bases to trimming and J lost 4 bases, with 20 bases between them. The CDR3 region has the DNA TGTGCCAGCAGCTTAAAGGAGGGTTGGGAGTACCGTAATGAAAAACTGTTTTTT. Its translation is CASSLKEGWEYRNEKLFF.

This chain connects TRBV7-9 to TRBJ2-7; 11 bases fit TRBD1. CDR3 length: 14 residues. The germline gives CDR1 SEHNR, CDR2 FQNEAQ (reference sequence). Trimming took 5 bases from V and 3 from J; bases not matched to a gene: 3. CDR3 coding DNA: TGTGCCAGCAGCGGACAGGGGGCCATCTACGAGCAGTACTTC. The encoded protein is CASSGQGAIYEQYF.

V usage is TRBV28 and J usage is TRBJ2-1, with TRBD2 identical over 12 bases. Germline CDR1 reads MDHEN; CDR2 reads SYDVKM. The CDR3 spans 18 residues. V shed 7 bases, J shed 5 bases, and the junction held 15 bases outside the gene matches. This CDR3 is CASTLLGLAGGNNNEQFF. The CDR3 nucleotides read TGTGCCAGCACCCTGCTAGGGCTAGCGGGGGGGAATAACAATGAGCAGTTCTTC. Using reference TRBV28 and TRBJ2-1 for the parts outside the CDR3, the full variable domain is DVKVTQSSRYLVKRTGEKVFLECVQDMDHENMFWYRQDPGLGLRLIYFSYDVKMKEKGDIPEGYSVSREKKERFSLILESASTNQTSMYLCASTLLGLAGGNNNEQFFGPGTRLTVL.

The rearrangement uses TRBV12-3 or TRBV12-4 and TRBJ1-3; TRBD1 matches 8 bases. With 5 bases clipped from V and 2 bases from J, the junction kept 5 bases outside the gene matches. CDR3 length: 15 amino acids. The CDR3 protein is CASSLLQGAGNTIYF. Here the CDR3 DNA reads TGTGCCAGCAGTCTCTTACAGGGGGCTGGAAACACCATATATTTT.

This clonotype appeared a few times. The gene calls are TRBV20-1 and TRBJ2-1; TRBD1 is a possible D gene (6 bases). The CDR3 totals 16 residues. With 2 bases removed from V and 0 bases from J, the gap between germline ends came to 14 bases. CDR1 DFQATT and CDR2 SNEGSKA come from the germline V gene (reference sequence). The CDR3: CSARPWGLSSYNEQFF. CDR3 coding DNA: TGCAGTGCTAGACCGTGGGGGCTGAGCTCCTACAATGAGCAGTTCTTC.

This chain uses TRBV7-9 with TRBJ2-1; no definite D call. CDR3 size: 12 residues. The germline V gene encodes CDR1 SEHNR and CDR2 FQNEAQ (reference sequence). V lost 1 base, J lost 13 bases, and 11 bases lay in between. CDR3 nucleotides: TGTGCCAGCAGCTTAGAGGCGGAATTTCAGTTCTTC. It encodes CASSLEAEFQFF.

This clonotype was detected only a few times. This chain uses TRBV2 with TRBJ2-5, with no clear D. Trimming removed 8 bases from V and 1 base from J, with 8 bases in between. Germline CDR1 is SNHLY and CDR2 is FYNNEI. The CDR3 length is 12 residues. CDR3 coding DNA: TGTGCCAGCGCGAGCCTCCAAGAGACCCAGTACTTC. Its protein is CASASLQETQYF.

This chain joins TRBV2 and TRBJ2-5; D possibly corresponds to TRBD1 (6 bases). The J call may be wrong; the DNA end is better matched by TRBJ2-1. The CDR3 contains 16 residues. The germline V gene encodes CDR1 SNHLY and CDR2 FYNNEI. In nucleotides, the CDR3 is TGTGCCAGCAGTGAAGCGCAGGACAGTCTCTACAATGAGCAGTTCTTC. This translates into CASSEAQDSLYNEQFF.

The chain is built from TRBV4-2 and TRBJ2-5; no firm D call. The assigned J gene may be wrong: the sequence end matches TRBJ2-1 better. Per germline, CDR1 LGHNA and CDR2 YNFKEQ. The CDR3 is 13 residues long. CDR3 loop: CASSHPDYNEQFF. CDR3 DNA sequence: TGTGCCAGCAGCCACCCGGACTACAATGAGCAGTTCTTC.

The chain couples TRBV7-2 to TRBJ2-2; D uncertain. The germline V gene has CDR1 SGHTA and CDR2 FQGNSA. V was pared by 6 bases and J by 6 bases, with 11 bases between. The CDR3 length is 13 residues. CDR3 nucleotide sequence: TGTGCCAGCAGGTCCAGTGGGGCCGGGGAGCTGTTTTTT. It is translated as CASRSSGAGELFF.

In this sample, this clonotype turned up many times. As DNA, the CDR3 is TGTGCCAGCAGCCCGACTGGAAACACCATATATTTT. Encoded protein: CASSPTGNTIYF. This chain connects TRBV12-3 or TRBV12-4 to TRBJ1-3; unclear D gene. Trimming took 6 bases from V and 2 from J, leaving 5 bases between them. CDR3 length: 12 amino acids.

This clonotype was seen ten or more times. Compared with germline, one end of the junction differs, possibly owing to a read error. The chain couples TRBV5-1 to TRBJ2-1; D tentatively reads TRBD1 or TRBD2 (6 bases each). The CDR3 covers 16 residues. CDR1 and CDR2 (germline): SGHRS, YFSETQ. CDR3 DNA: TGTGCCAGCAGCTTAGGGGGACTGAGCTCCTACAATGAGCAGTTCTTC. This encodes CASSLGGLSSYNEQFF.

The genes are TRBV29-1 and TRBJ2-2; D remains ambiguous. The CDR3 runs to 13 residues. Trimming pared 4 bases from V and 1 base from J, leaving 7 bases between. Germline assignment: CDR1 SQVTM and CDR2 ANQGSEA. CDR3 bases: TGCAGCGTTGTCCCAAGGAACACCGGGGAGCTGTTTTTT. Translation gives CSVVPRNTGELFF.

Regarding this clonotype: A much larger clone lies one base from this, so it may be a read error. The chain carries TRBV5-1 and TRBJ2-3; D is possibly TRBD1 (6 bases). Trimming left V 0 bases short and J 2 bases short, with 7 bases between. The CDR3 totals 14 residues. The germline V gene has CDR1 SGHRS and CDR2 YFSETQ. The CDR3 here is CASSLGQDTDTQYF. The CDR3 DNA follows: TGCGCCAGCAGCTTGGGACAGGACACAGATACGCAGTATTTT.

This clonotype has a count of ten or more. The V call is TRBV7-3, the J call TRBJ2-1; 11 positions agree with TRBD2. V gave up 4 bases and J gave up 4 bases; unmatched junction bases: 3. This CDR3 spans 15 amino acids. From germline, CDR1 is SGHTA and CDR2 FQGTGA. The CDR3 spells CASSSGLAGYNEQFF. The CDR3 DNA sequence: TGTGCCAGCAGCTCCGGACTAGCGGGTTACAATGAGCAGTTCTTC.

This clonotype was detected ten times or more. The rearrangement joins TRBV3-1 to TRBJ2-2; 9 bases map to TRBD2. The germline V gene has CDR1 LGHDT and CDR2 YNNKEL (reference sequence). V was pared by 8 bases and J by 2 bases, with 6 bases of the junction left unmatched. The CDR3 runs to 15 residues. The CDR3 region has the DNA TGTGCCAGCTGTCGGACTAGCGCTAACACCGGGGAGCTGTTTTTT. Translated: CASCRTSANTGELFF. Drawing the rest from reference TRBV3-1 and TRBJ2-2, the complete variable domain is DTAVSQTPKYLVTQMGNDKSIKCEQNLGHDTMYWYKQDSKKFLKIMFSYNNKELIINETVPNRFSPKSPDKAHLNLHINSLELGDSAVYFCASCRTSANTGELFFGEGSRLTVL.

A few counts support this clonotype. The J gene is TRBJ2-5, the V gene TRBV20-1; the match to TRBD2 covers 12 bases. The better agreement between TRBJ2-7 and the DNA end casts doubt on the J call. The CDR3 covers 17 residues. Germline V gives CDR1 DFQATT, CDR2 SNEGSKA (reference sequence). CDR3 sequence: CSARDTYLAGGQYEQYF. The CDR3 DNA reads TGCAGTGCTAGAGATACCTACCTAGCGGGAGGGCAATACGAGCAGTACTTC.

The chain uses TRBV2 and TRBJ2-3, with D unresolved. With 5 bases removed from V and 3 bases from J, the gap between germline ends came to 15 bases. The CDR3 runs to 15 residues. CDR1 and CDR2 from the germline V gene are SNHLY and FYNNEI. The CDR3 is CASSSWVDGTDTQYF. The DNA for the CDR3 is TGTGCCAGCAGTTCCTGGGTCGACGGGACAGATACGCAGTATTTT.

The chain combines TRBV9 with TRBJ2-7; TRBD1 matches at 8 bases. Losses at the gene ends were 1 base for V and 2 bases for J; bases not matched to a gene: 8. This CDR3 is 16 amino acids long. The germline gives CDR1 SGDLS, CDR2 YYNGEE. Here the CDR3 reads CASSVSPGGRTYEQYF. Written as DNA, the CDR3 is TGTGCCAGCAGCGTATCCCCAGGGGGCCGCACCTACGAGCAGTACTTC.

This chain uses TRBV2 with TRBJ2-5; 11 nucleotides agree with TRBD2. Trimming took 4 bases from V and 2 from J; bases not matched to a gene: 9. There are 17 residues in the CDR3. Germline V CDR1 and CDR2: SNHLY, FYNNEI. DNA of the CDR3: TGTGCCAGCAGTGTTCTTGTAGGGACTAGCGGACAAGAGACCCAGTACTTC. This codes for CASSVLVGTSGQETQYF.